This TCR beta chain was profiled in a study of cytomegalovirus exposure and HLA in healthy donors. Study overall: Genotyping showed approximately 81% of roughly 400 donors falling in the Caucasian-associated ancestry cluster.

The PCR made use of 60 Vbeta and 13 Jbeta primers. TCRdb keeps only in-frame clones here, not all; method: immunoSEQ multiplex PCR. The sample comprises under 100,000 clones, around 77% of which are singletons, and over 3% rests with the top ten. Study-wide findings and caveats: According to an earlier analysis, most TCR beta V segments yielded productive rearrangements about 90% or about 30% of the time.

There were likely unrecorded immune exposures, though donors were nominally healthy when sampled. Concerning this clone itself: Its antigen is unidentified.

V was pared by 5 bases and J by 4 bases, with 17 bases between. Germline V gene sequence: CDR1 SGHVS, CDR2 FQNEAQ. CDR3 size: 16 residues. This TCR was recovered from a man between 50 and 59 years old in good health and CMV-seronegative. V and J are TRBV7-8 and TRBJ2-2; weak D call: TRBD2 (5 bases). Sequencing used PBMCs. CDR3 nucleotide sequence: TGTGCCAGCAGCCTGGGAGCGGCGAGGAGCACCGGGGAGCTGTTTTTT. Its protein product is CASSLGAARSTGELFF. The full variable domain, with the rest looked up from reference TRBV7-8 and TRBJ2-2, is GAGVSQSPRYKVAKRGQDVALRCDPISGHVSLFWYQQALGQGPEFLTYFQNEAQLDKSGLPSDRFFAERPEGSVSTLKIQRTQQEDSAVYLCASSLGAARSTGELFFGEGSRLTVL.